These T cell receptor beta chains were read from a single sample in a study of regulatory T cells in long-lasting Graves disease. TCRdb re-called the multiplex PCR reads with MiXCR, one entry per CDR3 protein. In the table there are about 530,000 distinct CDR3 sequences, approximately 16% of which are singletons. These data also formed part of another study, on T cells in Graves' hyperthyroidism and ophthalmopathy.

This specimen was peripheral blood mononuclear cells (PBMCs), taken at new diagnosis, from a patient treated with antithyroid drugs. The source of these receptors is a woman aged 35-65 years with Graves disease. Both conserved end residues are part of each CDR3. The D gene is left open where the match is weak. Clone size, where shown, is once, few, many, or a class for clones that have expanded.

cdr3_length	clone_size	d_call	v_call	j_call	cdr3_aa	cdr3_nt
14	.	.	TRBV27	TRBJ1-5	CASRQENSNQPQHF	TGTGCCAGTCGCCAGGAAAATAGCAATCAGCCCCAGCATTTT
15	many	.	TRBV5-1	TRBJ1-1	CASSLAVRRNTEAFF	TGCGCCAGCAGCTTGGCTGTCAGAAGGAACACTGAAGCTTTCTTT
12	.	.	TRBV29-1	TRBJ1-4	CSALDSFEKLFF	TGCAGCGCATTGGACAGCTTTGAAAAACTGTTTTTT
15	many	TRBD1	TRBV7-6	TRBJ2-2	CASRTGTGHTGELFF	TGTGCCAGCAGAACCGGGACAGGGCACACCGGGGAGCTGTTTTTT
16	many	TRBD1	TRBV4-1	TRBJ1-2	CASSPTGGQTSYGYTF	TGCGCCAGCAGCCCAACAGGGGGCCAGACGAGCTATGGCTACACCTTC
17	many	TRBD1	TRBV12-3/TRBV12-4	TRBJ1-1	CASAPGTGALGRTEAFF	TGTGCCAGTGCCCCCGGGACAGGGGCTTTAGGACGGACTGAAGCTTTCTTT
15	many	.	TRBV5-1	TRBJ2-7	CASSPGGTGMYEQYF	TGCGCCAGCAGCCCGGGGGGGACAGGGATGTACGAGCAGTACTTC
15	few	TRBD1	TRBV5-5	TRBJ1-2	CASSFSGGNIYGYTF	TGTGCCAGCAGCTTCTCAGGGGGCAACATCTATGGCTACACCTTC
15	once	.	TRBV3-1	TRBJ2-1	CASSQVLKGSAEQFF	TGTGCCAGCAGCCAAGTCCTTAAAGGGTCGGCTGAGCAGTTCTTC
15	once	.	TRBV20-1	TRBJ1-3	CSATGAAASGDTIYF	TGCAGTGCTACAGGGGCCGCGGCCTCTGGAGACACCATATATTTT
16	.	.	TRBV7-8	TRBJ2-7	CASSLEGPSNSYEQYF	TGTGCCAGCAGCTTAGAGGGACCGAGTAATTCCTACGAGCAGTACTTC
12	.	.	TRBV2	TRBJ1-2	CASSLERGQSSF	TGTGCCAGCAGCCTCGAGAGAGGGCAGTCCAGCTTC
14	.	.	TRBV11-3	TRBJ1-2	CASSLGGSHYGYTF	TGTGCCAGCAGCTTAGGCGGCAGCCATTATGGCTACACCTTC
12	few	.	TRBV28	TRBJ2-1	CASAVPGVPSSF	TGTGCCAGTGCGGTCCCAGGGGTCCCGTCGTCCTTC
14	few	.	TRBV3-1	TRBJ1-2	CASSSAFGQNGYTF	TGTGCCAGCAGCTCTGCTTTTGGTCAGAATGGCTACACCTTC
15	.	.	TRBV19	TRBJ2-1	CASRRLRGAGHEQFF	TGTGCCAGTAGACGCCTTCGGGGGGCCGGGCATGAGCAGTTCTTC
14	few	TRBD1	TRBV19	TRBJ1-5	CASKGTGVHQPQHF	TGTGCCAGTAAAGGGACAGGAGTCCATCAGCCCCAGCATTTT
14	many	.	TRBV6-1	TRBJ2-3	CASSERQSTDTQYF	TGTGCCAGCAGTGAGAGACAGTCCACAGATACGCAGTATTTT
17	.	TRBD2	TRBV20-1	TRBJ2-1	CSARDPAGDTYYNEQFF	TGCAGTGCTAGAGATCCAGCGGGGGATACATACTACAATGAGCAGTTCTTC
15	few	.	TRBV6-1	TRBJ1-1	CASSAQRTLNTEAFF	TGTGCCAGCAGTGCTCAACGGACCCTGAACACTGAAGCTTTCTTT
16	.	TRBD1	TRBV5-4	TRBJ1-2	CASSFIGTGRLYGYTF	TGTGCCAGCAGCTTTATTGGGACAGGCCGACTCTATGGCTACACCTTC
14	many	.	TRBV4-1	TRBJ2-1	CASSQQSSYNEQFF	TGCGCCAGCAGCCAGCAAAGCTCCTACAATGAGCAGTTCTTC
15	many	.	TRBV28	TRBJ1-1	CASSFLTGGSTEAFF	TGTGCCAGCAGTTTCCTCACGGGTGGGAGCACAGAAGCTTTCTTT
14	many	.	TRBV28	TRBJ1-2	CASSFVQTNYGYTF	TGTGCCAGCAGTTTTGTACAGACTAACTATGGCTACACCTTC
14	.	TRBD1	TRBV29-1	TRBJ1-1	CSVKTLTGYTEAFF	TGCAGCGTCAAAACCCTGACAGGGTACACTGAAGCTTTCTTT
15	many	.	TRBV13	TRBJ1-2	CASSLGSAYSSGYTF	TGTGCCAGCAGCTTAGGGTCGGCGTATAGTTCTGGCTACACCTTC
17	.	.	TRBV3-1	TRBJ2-2	CASSQVLVAVNTGELFF	TGTGCCAGCAGCCAAGTTTTAGTAGCGGTGAACACCGGGGAGCTGTTTTTT
19	many	TRBD2	TRBV12-3/TRBV12-4	TRBJ2-7	CASSPDATSGGTLSYEQYF	TGTGCCAGCAGTCCAGACGCGACCAGCGGGGGGACTCTGTCCTACGAGCAGTACTTC
17	few	.	TRBV2	TRBJ1-5	CASSPPTGPGFNQPQHF	TGTGCCAGCAGTCCTCCGACAGGCCCTGGATTTAATCAGCCCCAGCATTTT
13	many	.	TRBV20-1	TRBJ2-7	CSASLGMPYEQYF	TGCAGTGCTAGCCTTGGGATGCCTTACGAGCAGTACTTC
14	many	TRBD1	TRBV2	TRBJ2-1	CASGPQGAYNEQFF	TGTGCCAGCGGGCCCCAGGGGGCTTACAATGAGCAGTTCTTC
15	few	.	TRBV5-1	TRBJ2-3	CASSVGQPSTDTQYF	TGCGCCAGCAGCGTCGGACAGCCTAGCACAGATACGCAGTATTTT
12	.	.	TRBV2	TRBJ1-6	CASSSDFIALHF	TGTGCCAGCAGTTCCGACTTCATAGCCCTCCACTTT
15	many	.	TRBV28	TRBJ1-1	CASSIYLGGNTEAFF	TGTGCCAGCAGTATTTATCTAGGGGGGAACACTGAAGCTTTCTTT
14	.	.	TRBV7-9	TRBJ1-2	CASSPNSQNYGYTF	TGTGCCAGCAGCCCTAATTCCCAGAACTATGGCTACACCTTC
16	many	.	TRBV28	TRBJ2-5	CASNVGFSPAGETQYF	TGTGCCAGCAACGTAGGCTTCTCCCCGGCCGGGGAGACCCAGTACTTC
16	.	TRBD2	TRBV9	TRBJ2-1	CASSVSLAASYNEQFF	TGTGCCAGCAGCGTATCTCTAGCGGCTTCCTACAATGAGCAGTTCTTC